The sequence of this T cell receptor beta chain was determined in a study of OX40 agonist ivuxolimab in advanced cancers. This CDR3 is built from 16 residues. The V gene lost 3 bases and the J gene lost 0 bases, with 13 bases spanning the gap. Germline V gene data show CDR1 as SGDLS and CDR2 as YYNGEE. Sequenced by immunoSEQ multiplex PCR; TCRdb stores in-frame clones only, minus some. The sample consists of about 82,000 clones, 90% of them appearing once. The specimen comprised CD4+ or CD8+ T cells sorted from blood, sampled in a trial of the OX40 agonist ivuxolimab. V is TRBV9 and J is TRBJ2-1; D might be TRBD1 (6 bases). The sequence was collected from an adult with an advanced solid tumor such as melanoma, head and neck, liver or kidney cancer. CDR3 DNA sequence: TGTGCCAGCAGCGCCCGACAGGTAAGCTCCTACAATGAGCAGTTCTTC. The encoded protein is CASSARQVSSYNEQFF.